This TCR beta chain was profiled in a study of regulatory T cells in long-lasting Graves disease. Arm-PCR with iRepertoire HTBI primers amplified the CDR3 regions for these TCR beta libraries. MiXCR, run by TCRdb on the multiplex PCR reads, gives a single entry per CDR3 protein. The table lists around 400,000 distinct CDR3 sequences, approximately 15% of them singletons, with 7.8% in the top ten. This clonotype was counted a few times. Documented time point: newly diagnosed GD, antithyroid drugs for less than 3 months. The TCR library was made from RNA that had been extracted from PBMCs in TRIzol. This same sample was also part of a study on T cells in Graves' hyperthyroidism and ophthalmopathy.

The sequencing here drew on peripheral blood mononuclear cells (PBMCs), taken at new diagnosis, from a patient treated with antithyroid drugs. This receptor was taken from a woman between 40 and 55 years old with Graves disease.

This chain's CDR3 is CSASSHGNTIYF. The CDR3 DNA sequence: TGCAGTGCTAGTTCTCATGGAAACACCATATATTTT. The rearrangement uses TRBV20-1 and TRBJ1-3; D ambiguous. The CDR3 extends over 12 amino acids. Trimming left V 3 bases short and J 3 bases short, with 6 bases between. Germline V lookup: CDR1 DFQATT, CDR2 SNEGSKA (reference sequence).